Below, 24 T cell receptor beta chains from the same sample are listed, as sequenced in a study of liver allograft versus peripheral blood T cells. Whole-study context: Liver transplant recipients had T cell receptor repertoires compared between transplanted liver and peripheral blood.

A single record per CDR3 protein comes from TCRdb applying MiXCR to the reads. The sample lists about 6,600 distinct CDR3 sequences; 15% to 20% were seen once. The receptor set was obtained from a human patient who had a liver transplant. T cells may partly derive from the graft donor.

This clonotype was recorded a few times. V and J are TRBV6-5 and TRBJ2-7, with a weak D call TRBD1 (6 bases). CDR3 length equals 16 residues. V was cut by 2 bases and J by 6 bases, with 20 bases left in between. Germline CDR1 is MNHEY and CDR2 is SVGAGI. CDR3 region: CASSYERGTTPGEQYF. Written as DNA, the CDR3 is TGTGCCAGCAGTTACGAGAGGGGGACAACCCCCGGCGAGCAGTACTTC.

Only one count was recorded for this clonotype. DNA for the CDR3: TGCAGTGCTAGAGCCCAAACGACTGGCGGGGAGACCCAGTACTTC. This codes for CSARAQTTGGETQYF. The gene calls are TRBV20-1 and TRBJ2-5; the D gene is possibly TRBD2 (5 bases). Trimming pared 1 base from V and 5 bases from J, leaving 17 bases between. CDR3 size: 15 residues. Germline V gene lookup returns CDR1 DFQATT and CDR2 SNEGSKA (reference sequence).

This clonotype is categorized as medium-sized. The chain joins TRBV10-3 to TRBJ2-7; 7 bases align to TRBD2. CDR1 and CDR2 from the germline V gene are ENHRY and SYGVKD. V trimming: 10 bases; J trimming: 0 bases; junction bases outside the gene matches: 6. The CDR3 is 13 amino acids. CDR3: CATLAANSYEQYF. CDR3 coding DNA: TGTGCCACCCTAGCGGCAAACTCCTACGAGCAGTACTTC.

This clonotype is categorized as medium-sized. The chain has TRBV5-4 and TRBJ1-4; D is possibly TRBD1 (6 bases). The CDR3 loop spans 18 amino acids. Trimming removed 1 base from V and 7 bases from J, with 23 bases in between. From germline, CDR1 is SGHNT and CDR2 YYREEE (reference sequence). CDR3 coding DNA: TGTGCCAGCAGCTTGCCGGACAGATCCGTCCACCCCTCTGAAAAACTGTTTTTT. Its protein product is CASSLPDRSVHPSEKLFF.

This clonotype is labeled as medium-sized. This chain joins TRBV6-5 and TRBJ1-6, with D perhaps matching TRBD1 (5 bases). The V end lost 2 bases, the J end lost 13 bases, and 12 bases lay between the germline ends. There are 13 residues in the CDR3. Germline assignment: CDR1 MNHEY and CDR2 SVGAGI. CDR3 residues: CASSYLRQSPLHF. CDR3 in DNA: TGTGCCAGCAGTTACCTCAGACAGTCCCCCCTCCACTTT.

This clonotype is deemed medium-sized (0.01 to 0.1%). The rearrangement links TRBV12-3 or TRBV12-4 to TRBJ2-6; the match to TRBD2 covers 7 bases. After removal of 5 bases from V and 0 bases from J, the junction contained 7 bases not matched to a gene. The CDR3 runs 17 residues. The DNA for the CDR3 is TGTGCCAGCAGTCCCGGACTAGGGCTCTCTGGGGCCAACGTCCTGACTTTC. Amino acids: CASSPGLGLSGANVLTF.

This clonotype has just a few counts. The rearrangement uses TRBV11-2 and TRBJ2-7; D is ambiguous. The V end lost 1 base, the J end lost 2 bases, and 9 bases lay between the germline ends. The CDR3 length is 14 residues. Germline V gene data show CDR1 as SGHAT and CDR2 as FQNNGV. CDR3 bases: TGTGCCAGCAGCTTAGTTGGGCCAACCTACGAGCAGTACTTC. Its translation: CASSLVGPTYEQYF. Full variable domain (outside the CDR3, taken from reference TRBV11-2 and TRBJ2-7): EAGVAQSPRYKIIEKRQSVAFWCNPISGHATLYWYQQILGQGPKLLIQFQNNGVVDDSQLPKDRFSAERLKGVDSTLKIQPAKLEDSAVYLCASSLVGPTYEQYFGPGTRLTVT.

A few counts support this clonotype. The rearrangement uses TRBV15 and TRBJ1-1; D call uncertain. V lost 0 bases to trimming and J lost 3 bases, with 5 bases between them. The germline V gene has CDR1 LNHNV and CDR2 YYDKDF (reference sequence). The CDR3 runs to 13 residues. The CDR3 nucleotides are TGTGCCACCAGCAGAGATCGAGACACTGAAGCTTTCTTT. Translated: CATSRDRDTEAFF.

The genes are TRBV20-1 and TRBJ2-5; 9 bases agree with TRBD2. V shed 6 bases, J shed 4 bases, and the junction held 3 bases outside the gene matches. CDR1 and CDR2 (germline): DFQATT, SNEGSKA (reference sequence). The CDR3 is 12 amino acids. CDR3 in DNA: TGCAGTGCCCCGACTAGCGGAGAGACCCAGTACTTC. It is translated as CSAPTSGETQYF.

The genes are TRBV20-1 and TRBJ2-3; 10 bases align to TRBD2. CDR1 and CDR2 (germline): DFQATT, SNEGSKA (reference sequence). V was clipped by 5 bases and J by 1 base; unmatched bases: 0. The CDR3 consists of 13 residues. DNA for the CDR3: TGCAGTGCTGGACTAGCGGGCACAGATACGCAGTATTTT. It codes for CSAGLAGTDTQYF.

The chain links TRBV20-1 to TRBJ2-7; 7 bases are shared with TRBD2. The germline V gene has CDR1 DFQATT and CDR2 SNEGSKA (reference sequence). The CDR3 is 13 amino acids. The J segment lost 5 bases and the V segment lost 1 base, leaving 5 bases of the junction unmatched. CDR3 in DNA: TGCAGTGCTAGAGTCAGGGACTACCACGAGCAGTACTTC. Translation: CSARVRDYHEQYF.

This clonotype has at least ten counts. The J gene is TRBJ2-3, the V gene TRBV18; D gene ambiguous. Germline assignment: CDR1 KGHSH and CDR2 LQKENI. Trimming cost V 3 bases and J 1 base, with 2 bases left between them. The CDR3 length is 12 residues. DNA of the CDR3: TGTGCCAGCTCACCGGGCACAGATACGCAGTATTTT. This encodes CASSPGTDTQYF.

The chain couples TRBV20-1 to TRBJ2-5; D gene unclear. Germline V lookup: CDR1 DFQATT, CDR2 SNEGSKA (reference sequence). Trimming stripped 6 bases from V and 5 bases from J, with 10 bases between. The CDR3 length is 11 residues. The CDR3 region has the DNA TGCAGTGCCCGCGTGCGCGAGACCCAGTACTTC. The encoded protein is CSARVRETQYF.

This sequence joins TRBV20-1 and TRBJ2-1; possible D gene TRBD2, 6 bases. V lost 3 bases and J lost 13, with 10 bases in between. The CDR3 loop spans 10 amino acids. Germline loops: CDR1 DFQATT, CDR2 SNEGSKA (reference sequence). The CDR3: CSASGTLQFF. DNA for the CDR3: TGCAGTGCTAGTGGGACTTTACAGTTCTTC.

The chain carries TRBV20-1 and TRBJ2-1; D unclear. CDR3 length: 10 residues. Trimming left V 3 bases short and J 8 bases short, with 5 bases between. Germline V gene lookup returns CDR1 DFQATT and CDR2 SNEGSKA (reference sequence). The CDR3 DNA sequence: TGCAGTGCTAGTTACGATGAGCAGTTCTTC. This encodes CSASYDEQFF.

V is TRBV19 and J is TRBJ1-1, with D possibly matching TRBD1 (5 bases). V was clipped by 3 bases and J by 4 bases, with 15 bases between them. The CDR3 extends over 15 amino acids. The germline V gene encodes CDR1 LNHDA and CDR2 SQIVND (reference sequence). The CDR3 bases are TGTGCCAGTAGTATGGTAGTGGGGGTTGGCACTGAAGCTTTCTTT. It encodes CASSMVVGVGTEAFF.

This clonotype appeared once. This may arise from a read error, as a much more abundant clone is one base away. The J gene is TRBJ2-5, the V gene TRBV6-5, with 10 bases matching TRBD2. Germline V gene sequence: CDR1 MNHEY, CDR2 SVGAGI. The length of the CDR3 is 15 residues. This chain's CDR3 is CASSRSGTSVEAQYF. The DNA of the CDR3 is TGTGCCAGCAGCCGGTCCGGGACTAGCGTAGAGGCCCAGTACTTC.

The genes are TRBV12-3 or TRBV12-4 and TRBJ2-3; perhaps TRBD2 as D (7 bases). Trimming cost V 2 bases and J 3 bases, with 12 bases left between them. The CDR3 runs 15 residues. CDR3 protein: CASSLTGRATDTQYF. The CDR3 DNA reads TGTGCCAGCAGTTTAACAGGGAGGGCTACAGATACGCAGTATTTT.

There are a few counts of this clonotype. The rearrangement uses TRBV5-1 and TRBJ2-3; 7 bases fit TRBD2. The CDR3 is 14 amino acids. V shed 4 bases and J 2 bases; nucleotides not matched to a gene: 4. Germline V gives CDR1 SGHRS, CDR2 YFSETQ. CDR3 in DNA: TGCGCCAGCAGCGATGCGGGGGTCACAGATACGCAGTATTTT. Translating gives CASSDAGVTDTQYF.

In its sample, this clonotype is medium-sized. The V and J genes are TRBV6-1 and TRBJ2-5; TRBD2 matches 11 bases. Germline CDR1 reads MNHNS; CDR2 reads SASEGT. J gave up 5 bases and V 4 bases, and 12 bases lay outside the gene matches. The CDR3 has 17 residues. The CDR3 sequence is CASSGGVAGGPGETQYF. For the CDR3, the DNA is TGTGCCAGCAGTGGAGGAGTAGCGGGAGGGCCCGGGGAGACCCAGTACTTC.

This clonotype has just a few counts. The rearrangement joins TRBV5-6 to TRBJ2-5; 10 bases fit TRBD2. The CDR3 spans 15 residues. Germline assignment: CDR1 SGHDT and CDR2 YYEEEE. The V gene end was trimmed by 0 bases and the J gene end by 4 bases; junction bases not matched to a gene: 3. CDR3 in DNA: TGTGCCAGCAGCTTGGGAGCGGGGGGGCCAGAGACCCAGTACTTC. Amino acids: CASSLGAGGPETQYF.

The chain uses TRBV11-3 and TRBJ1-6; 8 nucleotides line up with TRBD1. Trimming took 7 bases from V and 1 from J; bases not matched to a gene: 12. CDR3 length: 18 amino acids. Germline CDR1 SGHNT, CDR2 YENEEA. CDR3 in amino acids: CASTRTGRNGSYNSPLHF. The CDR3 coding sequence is TGTGCCAGCACCCGGACAGGGAGGAATGGGTCCTATAATTCACCCCTCCACTTT.

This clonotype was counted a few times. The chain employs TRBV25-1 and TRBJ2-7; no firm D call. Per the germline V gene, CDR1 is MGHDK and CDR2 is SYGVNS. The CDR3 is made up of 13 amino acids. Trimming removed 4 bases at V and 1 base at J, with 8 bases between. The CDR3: CASSAIVSYEQYF. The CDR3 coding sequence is TGTGCCAGCAGTGCGATCGTTTCCTACGAGCAGTACTTC.

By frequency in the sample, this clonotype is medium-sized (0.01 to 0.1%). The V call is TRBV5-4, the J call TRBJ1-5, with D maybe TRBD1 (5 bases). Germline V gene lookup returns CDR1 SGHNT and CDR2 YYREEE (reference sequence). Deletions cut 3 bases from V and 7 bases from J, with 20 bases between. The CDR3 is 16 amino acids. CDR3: CASSWTPRGGEQPQHF. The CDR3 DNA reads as TGTGCCAGCAGCTGGACGCCCCGGGGGGGGGAACAGCCCCAGCATTTT.